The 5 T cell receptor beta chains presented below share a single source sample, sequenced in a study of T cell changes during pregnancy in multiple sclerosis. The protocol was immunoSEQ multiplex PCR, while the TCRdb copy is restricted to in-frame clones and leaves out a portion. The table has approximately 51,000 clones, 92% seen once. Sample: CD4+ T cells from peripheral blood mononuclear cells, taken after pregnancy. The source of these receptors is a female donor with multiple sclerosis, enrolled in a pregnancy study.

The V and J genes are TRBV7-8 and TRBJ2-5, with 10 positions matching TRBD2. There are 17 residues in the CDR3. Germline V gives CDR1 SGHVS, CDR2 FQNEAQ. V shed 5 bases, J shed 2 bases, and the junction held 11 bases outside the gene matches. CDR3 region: CASSHASGRLGQETQYF. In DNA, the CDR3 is TGTGCCAGCAGCCATGCTAGCGGGAGACTGGGGCAAGAGACCCAGTACTTC.

The CDR3 is CASSRTGVGGYTF. The CDR3 DNA is TGTGCCAGTAGCAGGACAGGGGTCGGTGGCTACACCTTC. This chain links TRBV19 with TRBJ1-2; 9 bases are shared with TRBD1. Germline V gene lookup returns CDR1 LNHDA and CDR2 SQIVND (reference sequence). The CDR3 has 13 amino acids. V lost 6 bases and J lost 7; bases outside the gene matches: 6.

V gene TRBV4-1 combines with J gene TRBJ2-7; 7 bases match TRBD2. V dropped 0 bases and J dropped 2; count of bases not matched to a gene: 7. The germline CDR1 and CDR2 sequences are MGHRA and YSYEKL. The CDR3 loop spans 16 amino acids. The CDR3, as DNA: TGCGCCAGCAGCCAAGAAATACTAGCGCTAACCTACGAGCAGTACTTC. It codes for CASSQEILALTYEQYF.

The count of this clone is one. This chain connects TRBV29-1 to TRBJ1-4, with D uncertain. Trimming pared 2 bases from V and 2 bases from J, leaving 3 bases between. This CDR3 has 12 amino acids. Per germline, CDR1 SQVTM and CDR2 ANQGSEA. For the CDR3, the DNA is TGCAGCGTTGAACAGACTAATGAAAAACTGTTTTTT. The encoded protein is CSVEQTNEKLFF.

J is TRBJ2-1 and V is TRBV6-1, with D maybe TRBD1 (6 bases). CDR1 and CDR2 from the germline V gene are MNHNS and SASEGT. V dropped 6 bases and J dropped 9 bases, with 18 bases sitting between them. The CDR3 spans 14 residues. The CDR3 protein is CASRAIQGWPEQFF. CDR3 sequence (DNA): TGTGCCAGCAGAGCTATACAGGGTTGGCCTGAGCAGTTCTTC.